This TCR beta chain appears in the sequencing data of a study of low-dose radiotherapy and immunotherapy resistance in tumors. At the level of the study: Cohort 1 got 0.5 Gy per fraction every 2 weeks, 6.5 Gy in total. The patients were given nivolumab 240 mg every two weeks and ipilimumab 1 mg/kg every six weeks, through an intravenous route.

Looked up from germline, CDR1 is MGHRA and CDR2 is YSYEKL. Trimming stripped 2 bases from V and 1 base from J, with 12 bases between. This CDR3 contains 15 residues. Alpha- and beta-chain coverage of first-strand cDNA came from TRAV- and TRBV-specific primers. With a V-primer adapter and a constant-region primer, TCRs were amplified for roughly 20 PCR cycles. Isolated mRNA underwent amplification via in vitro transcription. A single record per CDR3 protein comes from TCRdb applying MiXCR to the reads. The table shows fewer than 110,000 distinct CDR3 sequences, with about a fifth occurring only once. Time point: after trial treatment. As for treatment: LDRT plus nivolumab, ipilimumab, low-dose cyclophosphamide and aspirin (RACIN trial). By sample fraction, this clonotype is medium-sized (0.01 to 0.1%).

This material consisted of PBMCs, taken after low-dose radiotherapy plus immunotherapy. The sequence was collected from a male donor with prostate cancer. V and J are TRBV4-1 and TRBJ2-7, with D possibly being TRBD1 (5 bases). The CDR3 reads CASSQSPAGSYEQYF. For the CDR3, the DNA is TGCGCCAGCAGCCAATCTCCTGCAGGGTCCTACGAGCAGTACTTC.